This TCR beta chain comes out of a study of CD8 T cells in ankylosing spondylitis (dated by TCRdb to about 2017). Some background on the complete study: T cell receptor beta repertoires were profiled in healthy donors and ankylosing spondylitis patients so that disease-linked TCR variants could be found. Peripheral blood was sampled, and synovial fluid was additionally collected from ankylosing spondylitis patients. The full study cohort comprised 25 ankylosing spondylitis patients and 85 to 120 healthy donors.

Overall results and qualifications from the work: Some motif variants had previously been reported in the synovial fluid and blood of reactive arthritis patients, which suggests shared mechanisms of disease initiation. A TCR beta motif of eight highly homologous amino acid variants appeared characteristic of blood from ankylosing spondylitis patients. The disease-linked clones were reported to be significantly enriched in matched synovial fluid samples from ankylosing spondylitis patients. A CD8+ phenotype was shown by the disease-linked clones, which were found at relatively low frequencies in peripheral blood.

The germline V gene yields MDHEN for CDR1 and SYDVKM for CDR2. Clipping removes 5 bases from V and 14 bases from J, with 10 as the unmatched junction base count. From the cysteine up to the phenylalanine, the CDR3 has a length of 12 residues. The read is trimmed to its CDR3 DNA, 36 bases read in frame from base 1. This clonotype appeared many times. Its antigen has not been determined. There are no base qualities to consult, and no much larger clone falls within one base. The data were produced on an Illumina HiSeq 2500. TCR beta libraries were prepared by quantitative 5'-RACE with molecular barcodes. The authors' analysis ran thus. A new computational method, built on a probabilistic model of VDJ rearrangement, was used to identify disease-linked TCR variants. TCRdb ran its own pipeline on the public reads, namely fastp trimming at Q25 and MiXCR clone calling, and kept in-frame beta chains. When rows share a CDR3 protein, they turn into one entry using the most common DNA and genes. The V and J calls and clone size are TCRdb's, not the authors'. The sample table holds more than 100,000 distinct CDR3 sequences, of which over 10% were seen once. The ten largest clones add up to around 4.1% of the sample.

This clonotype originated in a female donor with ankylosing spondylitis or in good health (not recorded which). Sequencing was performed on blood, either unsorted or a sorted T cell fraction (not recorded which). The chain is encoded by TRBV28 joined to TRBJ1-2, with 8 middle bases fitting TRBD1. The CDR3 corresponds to CASSLPTGVVTF. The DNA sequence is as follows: TGTGCCAGCAGTCTCCCGACAGGGGTCGTTACCTTC.